This T cell receptor beta chain stems from a study of T cell responses to AZD1222 COVID-19 vaccine. Notes on this clone: Its antigen is currently unknown.

Repertoires were generated with immunoSEQ multiplex PCR, while TCRdb's copy carries only in-frame clones and drops some. The sample carries over 95,000 clones, 88% recorded once. Doses given second, at about 4 or about 12 weeks, were pooled. Points from the study as a whole: Seropositive AZD1222 recipients at baseline numbered only five or six. Researchers took repertoire samples only after the peak T cell response had come. Following two doses of AZD1222, Spike-specific TCR breadth and depth rose.

Germline loops: CDR1 SGHVS, CDR2 FQNEAQ. With 2 bases clipped from V and 3 bases from J, the junction kept 8 bases outside the gene matches. This CDR3 has 16 amino acids. Sequencing was performed on peripheral blood, taken 28 days after the second AZD1222 dose. This TCR derives from an adult who received the AZD1222 COVID-19 vaccine. The genes are TRBV7-8 and TRBJ2-7; 9 bases map to TRBD1. DNA for the CDR3: TGTGCCAGCAGCTTACATGAGACAGGGGGAGGCTACGAGCAGTACTTC. As protein: CASSLHETGGGYEQYF.